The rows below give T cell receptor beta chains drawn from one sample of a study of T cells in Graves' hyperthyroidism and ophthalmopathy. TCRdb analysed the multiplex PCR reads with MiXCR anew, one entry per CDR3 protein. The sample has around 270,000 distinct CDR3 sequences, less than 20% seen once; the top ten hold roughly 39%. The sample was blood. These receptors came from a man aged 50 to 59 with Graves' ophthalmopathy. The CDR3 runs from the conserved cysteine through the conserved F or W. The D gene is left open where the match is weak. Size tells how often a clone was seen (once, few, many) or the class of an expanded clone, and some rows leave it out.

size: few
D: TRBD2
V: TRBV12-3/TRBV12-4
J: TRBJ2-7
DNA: TGTGCCAGCAGTTTATCTAGAAGCGGGAGCTACGAGCAGTACTTC
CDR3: CASSLSRSGSYEQYF

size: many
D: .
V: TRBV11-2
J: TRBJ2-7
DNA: TGTGCCAGCAGCTTAGGGGCCGACTACGAGCAGTACTTC
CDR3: CASSLGADYEQYF

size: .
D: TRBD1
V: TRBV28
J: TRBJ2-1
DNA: TGTGCCAGCAAATCAGGGGGCAATGAGCAGTTCTTC
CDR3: CASKSGGNEQFF

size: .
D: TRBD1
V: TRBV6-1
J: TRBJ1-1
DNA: TGTGCCAGCAGTCCTCGGACAGGGTTTAGGGCTTTCTTT
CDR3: CASSPRTGFRAFF

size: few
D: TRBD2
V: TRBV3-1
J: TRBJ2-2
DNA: TGTGCCAGCAGCCAAGGACGACTAGCGGGAGTAAGAACCGGGGAGCTGTTTTTT
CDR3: CASSQGRLAGVRTGELFF

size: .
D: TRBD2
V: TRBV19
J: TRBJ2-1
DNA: TGTGCCAGTAGCCCACCGGGGACTAGCTTTGGGAATGAGCAGTTCTTC
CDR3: CASSPPGTSFGNEQFF

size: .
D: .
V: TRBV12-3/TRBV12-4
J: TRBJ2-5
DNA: TGTGCCAGCAACCAAAACCCATTCCCCCCGAAGACCCAGTACTTC
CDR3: CASNQNPFPPKTQYF

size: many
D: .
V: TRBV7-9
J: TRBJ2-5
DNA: TGTGCCAGCAGCCCCAATGACGGGACCCAGTACTTC
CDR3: CASSPNDGTQYF

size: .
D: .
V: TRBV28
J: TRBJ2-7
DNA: TGTGCCAGCAGTCCCCGGGTGGGGAGAAACTACGAGCAGTACTTC
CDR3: CASSPRVGRNYEQYF

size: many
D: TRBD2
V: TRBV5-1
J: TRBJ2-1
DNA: TGCGCCAGCAGCTTAACTAGCGGGCCAGCATCCTACAATGAGCAGTTCTTC
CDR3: CASSLTSGPASYNEQFF

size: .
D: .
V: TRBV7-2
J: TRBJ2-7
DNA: TGTGCCAGCAGCTTAGATGTTGGCGGCGGGCGCGAGCAGTACTTC
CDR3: CASSLDVGGGREQYF

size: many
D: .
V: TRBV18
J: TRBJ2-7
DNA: TGTGCCAGCTCACCAAAGTCGAGACAGGCGACCTACGAGCAGTACTTC
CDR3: CASSPKSRQATYEQYF

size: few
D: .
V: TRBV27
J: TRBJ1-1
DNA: TGTGCCAGCAGTTCCCTCACAGGGTTTAACACTGAAGCTTTCTTT
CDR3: CASSSLTGFNTEAFF

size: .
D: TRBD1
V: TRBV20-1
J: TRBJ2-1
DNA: TGCAGCCAGGGACAGGGGAACAATGAGCAGTTCTTC
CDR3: CSQGQGNNEQFF

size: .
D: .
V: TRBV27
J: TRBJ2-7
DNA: TGTGCCAGCAGTTCCCCCACGCGGGAAAAGGGCGAGCAGTACTTC
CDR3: CASSSPTREKGEQYF

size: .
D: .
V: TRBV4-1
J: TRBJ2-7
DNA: TGCGCCAGCAGCCAAGGACGACGGTCCCTCCTCTCCTACGAGCAGTACTTC
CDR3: CASSQGRRSLLSYEQYF

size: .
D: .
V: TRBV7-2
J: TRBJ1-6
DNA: TGTGCCAGCAGCTTAGTGGTAGGGGGTGGATCACCCCTCCACTTT
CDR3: CASSLVVGGGSPLHF

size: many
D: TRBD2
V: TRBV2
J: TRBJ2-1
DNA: TGTGCCAGCAGTGAAGGGCTAGCGGTTTGGGAGTTCTTC
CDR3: CASSEGLAVWEFF

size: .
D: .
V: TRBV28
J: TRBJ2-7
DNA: TGTGCCAGCGGGGGGACAGCATCCTACGAGCAGTACTTC
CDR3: CASGGTASYEQYF

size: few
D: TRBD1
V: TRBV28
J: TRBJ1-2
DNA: TGTGCCAGCACCCTGAAGGACAGGGGGAACTATGGCTACACCTTC
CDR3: CASTLKDRGNYGYTF

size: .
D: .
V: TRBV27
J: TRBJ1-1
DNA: TGTGCCAGCAGTTTTTTGTCCCCCAAGGGGGAGGAAGCTCTCTTT
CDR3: CASSFLSPKGEEALF

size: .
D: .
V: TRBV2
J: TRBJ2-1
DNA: TGTGCCAGCAGGAACGACCCGAGCTCCTACAATGAGCAGTTCTTC
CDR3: CASRNDPSSYNEQFF

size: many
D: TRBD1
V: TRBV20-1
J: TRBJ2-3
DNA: TGCAGTGCTCCTCCTCGACAGGGCCTTGGTACGCAGTATTTT
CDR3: CSAPPRQGLGTQYF

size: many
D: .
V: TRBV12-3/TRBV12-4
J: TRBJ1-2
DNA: TGTGCCAGCAGTGATAACAGGAGTTTTAACTATGGCTACACCTTC
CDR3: CASSDNRSFNYGYTF

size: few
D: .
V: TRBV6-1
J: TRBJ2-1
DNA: TGTGCCAGCAGCCCCCGATGGGTAGGTGGAGTGCTAGGGGGCTACAATGAGCAGTTCTTC
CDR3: CASSPRWVGGVLGGYNEQFF

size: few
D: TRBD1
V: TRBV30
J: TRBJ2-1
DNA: TGTGCCTGGAGTTCCGGGACAGGGGACAATGAGCAGTTCTTC
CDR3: CAWSSGTGDNEQFF

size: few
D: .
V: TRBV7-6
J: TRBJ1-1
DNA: TGTGCCAGCAGCTCACCCAAGGGACGGAACACTGAAGCTTTCTTT
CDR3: CASSSPKGRNTEAFF

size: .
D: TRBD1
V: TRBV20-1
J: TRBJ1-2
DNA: TGCAGTGCCCCGACGGGGACAGGGTCTCGCTATGGCTACACCTTC
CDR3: CSAPTGTGSRYGYTF

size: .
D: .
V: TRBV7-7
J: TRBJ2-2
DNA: TGTGCTAGCAGCTCCGGGACGGACACCGGGGAGCTGTTTTTT
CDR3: CASSSGTDTGELFF

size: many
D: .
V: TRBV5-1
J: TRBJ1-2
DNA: TGCGCCAGCAGCTATGGACCCTCTGATGGCTACACCTTC
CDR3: CASSYGPSDGYTF

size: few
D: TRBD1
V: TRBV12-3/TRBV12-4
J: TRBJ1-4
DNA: TGTGCCAGCAGCCGCGGGACAGGAACTAATGAAAAACTGTTTTTT
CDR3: CASSRGTGTNEKLFF

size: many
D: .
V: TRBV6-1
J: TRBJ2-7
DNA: TGTGCCAGCAGTGAAGGCCCGAACGGATACGAGCAGTACTTC
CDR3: CASSEGPNGYEQYF

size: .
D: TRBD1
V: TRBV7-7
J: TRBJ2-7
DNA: TGTGCTAGCAGCCCTGGGACAGTCTCCTACGAGCAGTACTTC
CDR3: CASSPGTVSYEQYF

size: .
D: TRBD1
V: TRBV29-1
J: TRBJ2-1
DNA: TGCAGCGCCGGACAGGGGGAGGGAGAGCAGTTCTTC
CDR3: CSAGQGEGEQFF

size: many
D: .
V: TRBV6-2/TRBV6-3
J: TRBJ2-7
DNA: TGTGCCAGCAGTTACTACAGGGATTCCGAGCAGTACTTC
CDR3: CASSYYRDSEQYF

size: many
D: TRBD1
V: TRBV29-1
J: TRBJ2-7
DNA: TGCAGCGCAACGGGACAGGATTCCTACGAGCAGTACTTC
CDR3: CSATGQDSYEQYF

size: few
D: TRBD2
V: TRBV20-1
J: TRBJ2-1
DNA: TGCAGTGCTAGAGCTCGGACTAGCGGATACAATGAGCAGTTCTTC
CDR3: CSARARTSGYNEQFF

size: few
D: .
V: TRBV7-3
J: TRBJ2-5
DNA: TGTGCCAGCAGCGGGACTGGGGGCCTAGGGGAGACCCAGTACTTC
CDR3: CASSGTGGLGETQYF

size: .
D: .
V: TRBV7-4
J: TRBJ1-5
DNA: TGTGCCAGCAGCTTGGAAGGGTTCAATCAGCCCCAGCATTTT
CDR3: CASSLEGFNQPQHF

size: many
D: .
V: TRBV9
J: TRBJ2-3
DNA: TGTGCCAGCAGCGTGGGAAGCTTGGCCTCTGATACGCAGTATTTT
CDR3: CASSVGSLASDTQYF

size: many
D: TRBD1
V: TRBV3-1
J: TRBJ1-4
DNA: TGTGCCAGCAGCCAACCCGGGACAGGGTCCGAAAAACTGTTTTTT
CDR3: CASSQPGTGSEKLFF

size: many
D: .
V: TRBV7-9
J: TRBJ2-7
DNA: TGTGCCAGCAGACCGACGGGGGGCGGAGGGCCGCAGTACTTC
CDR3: CASRPTGGGGPQYF

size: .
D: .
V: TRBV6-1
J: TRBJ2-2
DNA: TGTGCCAGCAGTAGGGCATTAGGTCAGGGAGGTACCGGGGAGCTGTTTTTT
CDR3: CASSRALGQGGTGELFF

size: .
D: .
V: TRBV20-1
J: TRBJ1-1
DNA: TGCAGTGCTAGAGATAGAGACGTCTCGAATGGTGAAGCTTTCTTT
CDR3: CSARDRDVSNGEAFF

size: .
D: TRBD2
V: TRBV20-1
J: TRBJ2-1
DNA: TGCAGTGCTAGAATCGGACTAGCGGGATTCAATGAGCAGTTCTTC
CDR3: CSARIGLAGFNEQFF

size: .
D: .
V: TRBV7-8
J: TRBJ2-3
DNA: TGTGCCAGCAGCTTAGGTCGCGGACTTTCTACCTTAGGTACGCAGTATTTT
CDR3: CASSLGRGLSTLGTQYF

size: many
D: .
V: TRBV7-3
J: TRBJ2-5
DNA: TGTGCCAGCAGCTTAATTTCGGTGGGGGAGACCCAGTACTTC
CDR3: CASSLISVGETQYF

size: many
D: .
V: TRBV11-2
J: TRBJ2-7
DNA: TGTGCCAGCAGCTTACCCCAGGGGCCCGAGCAGTACTTC
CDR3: CASSLPQGPEQYF

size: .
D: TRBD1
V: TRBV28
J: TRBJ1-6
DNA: TGTGCCAGCAGGACAGGGATACGCTCACCCCTCCACTTT
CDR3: CASRTGIRSPLHF

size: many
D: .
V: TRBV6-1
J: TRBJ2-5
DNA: TGTGCCAGCAGTCGACAGGCCCAAGAGACCCAGTACTTC
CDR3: CASSRQAQETQYF

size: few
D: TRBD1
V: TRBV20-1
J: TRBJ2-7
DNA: TGCAGTGCTAGAGATCCCAGACAGGGGTCCTACGAGCAGTACTTC
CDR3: CSARDPRQGSYEQYF

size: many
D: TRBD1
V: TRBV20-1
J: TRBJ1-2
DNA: TGCAGTGCTAGAGATTTACAGGGGCCGAGTGGCTACACCTTC
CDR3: CSARDLQGPSGYTF

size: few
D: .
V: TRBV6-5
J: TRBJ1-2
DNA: TGTGCCAGCAGTTACGGCACAAACTATGGCTACACCTTC
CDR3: CASSYGTNYGYTF

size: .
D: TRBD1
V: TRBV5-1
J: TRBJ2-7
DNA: TGCGCCAGCAGCTCCGGGACAGGGTGGTACGAGCAGTACTTC
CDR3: CASSSGTGWYEQYF

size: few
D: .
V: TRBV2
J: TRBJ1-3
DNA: TGTGCCAGCAGTCCTCAAGGGACGGGAAACACCATATATTTT
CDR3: CASSPQGTGNTIYF